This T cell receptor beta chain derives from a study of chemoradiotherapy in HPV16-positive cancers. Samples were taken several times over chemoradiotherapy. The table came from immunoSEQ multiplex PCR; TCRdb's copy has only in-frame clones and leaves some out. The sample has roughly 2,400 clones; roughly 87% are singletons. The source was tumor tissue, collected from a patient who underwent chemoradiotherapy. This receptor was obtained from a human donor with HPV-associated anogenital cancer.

DNA for the CDR3: TGTGCCAGCAGGGAACAGGTACAAGAGACCCAGTACTTC. Residues: CASREQVQETQYF. The chain carries TRBV2 and TRBJ2-5; TRBD1 might be the D (5 bases). Germline lookup yields CDR1 SNHLY and CDR2 FYNNEI. CDR3 length: 13 residues. V was pared by 6 bases and J by 2 bases, with 10 bases between.